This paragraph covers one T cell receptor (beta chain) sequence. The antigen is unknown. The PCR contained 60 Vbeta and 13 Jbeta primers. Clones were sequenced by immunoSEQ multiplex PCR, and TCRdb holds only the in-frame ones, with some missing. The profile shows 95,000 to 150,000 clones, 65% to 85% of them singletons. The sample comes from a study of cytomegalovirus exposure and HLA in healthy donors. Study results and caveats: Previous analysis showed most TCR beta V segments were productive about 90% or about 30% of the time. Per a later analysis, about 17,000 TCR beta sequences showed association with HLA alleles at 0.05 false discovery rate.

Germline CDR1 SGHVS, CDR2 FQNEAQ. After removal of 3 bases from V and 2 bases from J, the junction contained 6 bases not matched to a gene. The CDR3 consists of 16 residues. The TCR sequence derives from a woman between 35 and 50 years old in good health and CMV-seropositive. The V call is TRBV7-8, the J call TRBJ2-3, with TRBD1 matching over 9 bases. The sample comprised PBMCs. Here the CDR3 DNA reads TGTGCCAGCAGCTTCAGCGGGACAGGGAACACAGATACGCAGTATTTT. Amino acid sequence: CASSFSGTGNTDTQYF.